This TCR beta chain was identified in a study of cytomegalovirus exposure and HLA in healthy donors (TCRdb year 2017). Concerning the study at large: According to an earlier analysis of 550 to 750 of the donors, some 170 million T cells yielded 117 million unique TCR beta sequences and approximately 300 Gb of sequence data. Around 330 gigabases of sequencing data and around 80 million unique TCR sequences made up an early release that covered roughly 670 HLA-typed donors. Of the 350 to 450 genotyped donors, over 65% fell in the genetic ancestry cluster associated with self-reported Caucasian donors. The study was designed to test whether signatures of past pathogen exposure could be identified by cataloging public T cell receptors. Using immunosequencing, the study profiled T cell repertoires from 500 to 800 subjects and related those repertoires to cytomegalovirus serostatus. In addition to the first cohort of 650 to 750 subjects, a separate validation cohort of some 120 different subjects was used. High-throughput TCR immunosequencing, statistical association of individual TCRs with disease status, and machine learning were combined to predict cytomegalovirus infection status. To study patterns of TCR occurrence, a later analysis re-analyzed previously published TCR beta repertoires from more than 550 donors and added high-resolution HLA genotyping. Rather than using new phenotypic data, the later analysis identified candidate immune exposures from TCR beta sequences and from how often those sequences occurred across donors. In an earlier analysis of a few hundred of the donors, high-throughput TCR beta sequencing was used to judge whether each TCR beta V gene segment behaved as functional or pseudogenic. Donor age, sex, ethnicity and CMV serostatus were compiled together with the repertoire data. In a later genetic analysis, genome-wide SNP genotypes for about three fifths of the roughly 670 donors were used, and that subset was treated as a discovery cohort. Every repertoire in the discovery cohort had been generated on one and the same sequencing platform. Both class I and class II loci were covered by HLA typing, at four-digit resolution. Typing coverage varied by locus: roughly 620-640 donors for A, B, C, DRB1 and DQB1; approximately 500 for DQA1; more than 600 for DPA1; fewer than 480 for DPB1. A handful of DR-DQ haplotypes were handled as single units for association and clustering because linkage in the cohort was strong. On average, 235,054 unique TCR beta nucleotide sequences were sequenced per donor among 350 to 400 genotyped donors of the cohort, with roughly a sixth of those sequences being non-productive.

The library was generated by the immunoSEQ multiplex PCR assay. For the multiplex PCR, a mixture combining 60 forward primers for TCR Vbeta segments and 13 reverse primers for TCR Jbeta segments was used. The CDR3 region of rearranged TCR beta genes was amplified from genomic DNA with a multiplex PCR assay. The amplified TCR beta libraries were sequenced on the Illumina HiSeq System as 87-base-pair reads. As for how the authors treated the data: A later analysis counted tens of millions of unique TCR beta chains across the 666 repertoires, and roughly 9.9 million of these chains were shared by at least two donors. Raw reads were error-corrected and collapsed into unique sequences by a nearest-neighbor algorithm in which closely related sequences were merged to remove PCR and sequencing errors. V, D and J gene segments were assigned by aligning CDR3 sequences to IMGT reference sequences. Each retained sequence needed at least a six-nucleotide match to both a V gene segment and a J gene segment. Rearrangements were called productive when the CDR3 lacked stop codons and stayed in frame with V and J; all others were non-productive. Following IMGT convention, CDR3 was defined as the stretch from the second conserved V-encoded cysteine up to the conserved J-encoded phenylalanine. In an earlier analysis of more than 550 of the donors, sequences lacking an unambiguous match to a single V gene segment were excluded. An earlier analysis of several hundred of the donors called V segments functional above 56.7% productive rearrangements and segregating when the between-donor standard deviation exceeded 5%. To diagnose cytomegalovirus status from the catalog of TCR beta chain sequences, a statistical classification framework was built. In a later analysis, TCR nucleotide sequences were compared against IMGT/GENE-DB human TR gene sequences so that V and J genes could be assigned. The TCRdist pipeline was used in a later analysis to assign CDR3 sequences and most-parsimonious VDJ recombination scenarios. In a later analysis, every TCR beta chain was defined by the combination of its CDR3 amino acid sequence and its V-gene family, and reads without a unique V-gene family were dropped. As a way to deal with suspected cross-contamination and a sequencing artifact, a later analysis dropped more than 500 nucleotide sequences that were highly shared and had low generation probability. In a later analysis, a clonal expansion index for each public chain was calculated from normalized within-repertoire ranks of inferred template counts. In a later analysis, generation probabilities were computed using a VDJ recombination model fitted to out-of-frame rearrangements, and the results were checked against IGoR. Hypergeometric tests were used in a later analysis to score TCR-TCR, TCR-HLA and TCR-CMV co-occurrence, with a repertoire-size bias correction applied to the TCR pairs. To estimate false discovery rates, a later analysis permuted the HLA or CMV assignments 20 times. In a later analysis, co-occurring TCRs were grouped with DBSCAN, and TCRdist sequence similarity was added when clustering was performed within HLA-allele-positive subsets. Co-occurrence clustering excluded repertoires with fewer than 30,000 or more than 120,000 public chains, plus five with anomalous nucleotide sharing. TCRdb limited this immuneACCESS table to in-frame rearrangements with V and J called. A share of clones is missing; checked studies link under half to unresolved V genes, and the rest is unexplained. That table supplies the V and J calls and clone size; D and trimming were determined from the DNA. Across this sample there are 210,000 or so clones, with over 60% seen only once. The top ten hold roughly 0.62% of the sample.

The V end loses 7 bases and the J end loses 0 bases, and a stretch of 19 bases separates them. Reading from cysteine to phenylalanine, the CDR3 counts 16 amino acids. Only the CDR3 portion is preserved as DNA: 48 bases, with reading frame beginning at the first base. CDR1 and CDR2 (SQVTM, ANQGSEA) derive from the germline V gene. The cohort consisted of some 670 healthy bone marrow donors. All cohort members were sampled while nominally healthy, although unrecorded immune exposures were likely present. The donor tested CMV seronegative, placing the donor among the 350 or so seronegative members of the cohort. Each donor provided a peripheral blood sample, and peripheral blood mononuclear cells were used for TCR beta sequencing. Genomic DNA extraction from the blood cell samples was performed with the Qiagen DNeasy Blood Extraction Kit. Details on this clone: The target of this receptor is not known. The sample holds no much larger clone one base away, and base qualities are not on file.

General conclusions and limits of the study: In an earlier analysis of over 550 of the donors, most TCR beta V segments were observed in productive rearrangements about 90% or about 30% of the time, broadly matching IMGT annotations. The study gave a list of some 150 TCR beta chains associated with cytomegalovirus. Some 16 rarely observed V segments, including chromosome 9 orphons, were excluded from the earlier analysis of some 590 of the donors because counts were too low. Most CMV-associated TCR beta chains appeared to be HLA-restricted in a later analysis, and the HLA associations seemed to be driven largely by CMV exposure. Correlated functional status among segregating V segments might reflect linkage disequilibrium, but an unknown experimental factor could not be ruled out. The presence/absence analyses assumed that sequencing depth was roughly uniform across donors, and that assumption may not be true. In both the original and validation cohorts, the classifier was reported to diagnose cytomegalovirus status with high specificity and sensitivity. A cluster of highly shared sequence variants was judged likely to represent a technical artifact of the sequencing pipeline. Because the 87-base-pair reads could not distinguish some IMGT-functional V segments, including TRBV6-2 and TRBV6-3, those segments were excluded. The authors suggested that the approach could potentially be extended to other disease states and immunological phenotypes. A later analysis associated about 16,000 TCR beta sequences with specific HLA alleles at a false discovery rate of 0.05. A further reported finding was that TCR beta sequences accurately predicted the HLA-A and HLA-B alleles for most subjects in the first cohort. Only TCR beta chains were sequenced in this cohort, and the absence of alpha or paired-chain data limited detectable features. Several of the top co-occurrence clusters appeared to be linked to parvovirus B19, influenza, CMV and Epstein-Barr virus, according to a later analysis. A later analysis found that HLA-associated TCR beta chains were more clonally expanded and had lower generation probabilities than equally common non-associated chains. A few of the identified cytomegalovirus-associated TCR beta chains were confirmed in vitro to be specific for cytomegalovirus antigens. Because some donors lacked HLA typing at each locus, the association tests relied only on the typed subset. CMV serostatus was the only immune exposure information available for the cohort. In a later analysis, TCR association rates were found to vary across HLA loci, with the most associated TCRs seen for DRB1 alleles and the fewest for HLA-C alleles. Across donors, most TCR sequences were observed very rarely, whereas some public TCRs were present in many individuals. When HLA alleles, especially DR and DQ, strongly co-occurred, TCR associations were difficult to assign to individual alleles. In a later genetic analysis, a missense DCLRE1C variant was associated with V-gene and J-gene trimming of TCR beta chains, and the association was replicated in an independent cohort. Compared with the 666-donor mean, donors in an Asian-associated ancestry cluster had fewer N-insertions in productive TCRs, according to a later genetic analysis.

This sequence uses TRBV29-1 and TRBJ2-1; a tentative D call is TRBD2 (6 bases match). The receptor was derived from a man younger than 35 in good health and CMV-seronegative. The sequenced sample was PBMCs. Here is the DNA: TGCAGCGCCGAAGCCGGGACTGCGAGCTCCTACAATGAGCAGTTCTTC. Translated, it gives CSAEAGTASSYNEQFF.